What follows describes a single T cell receptor (beta chain). Its recognized antigen is unknown. The record has no base qualities; no much larger clone is one base away. This sample was included in a study of radiotherapy plus CTLA-4 blockade in lung cancer listed by TCRdb under 2018. Concerning the study at large: Objective responses occurred in approximately 19% of enrolled patients, and 31% achieved disease control.

Beyond this particular receptor, the publication reports: TCR clones derived from tumors expanded in peripheral blood after treatment with radiotherapy and ipilimumab. The strongest predictors of response, as reported, were early dynamic changes in blood T cell clones along with a rise in serum interferon-beta after radiation.

Focal radiation therapy combined with CTLA-4 blockade (ipilimumab) was tested in patients with chemo-refractory metastatic non-small-cell lung cancer. Libraries were prepared through the immunoSEQ multiplex PCR assay. TCRdb re-hosts the immuneACCESS table, in-frame sequences only. Its copies lack some clones; in the studies checked, an unresolved V gene accounts for under half of them, and the cause for the rest is not known. Present in this sample are under 50,000 clones, nearly 80% of which were seen just once. The ten top clones hold less than 25% of the sample. The germline V gene yields LGHNA for CDR1 and YSLEER for CDR2. From its cysteine to its phenylalanine, the CDR3 spans 15 amino acids. Only CDR3 DNA is held: 45 bases, read in frame from base 1. At the junction V is shortened by 0 bases and J by 3 bases, with 11 bases in between.

Rearrangement joined TRBV4-3 to TRBJ1-1, with a tentative D gene TRBD1 over 5 matching bases. The clonotype comes from a human donor with non-small cell lung cancer that progressed on radiotherapy plus ipilimumab. This specimen consisted of peripheral blood, obtained from a patient treated with radiotherapy plus ipilimumab. CDR3 reads: CASSQDEARDTEAFF. The DNA reads as follows: TGCGCCAGCAGCCAAGATGAGGCCAGGGACACTGAAGCTTTCTTT.